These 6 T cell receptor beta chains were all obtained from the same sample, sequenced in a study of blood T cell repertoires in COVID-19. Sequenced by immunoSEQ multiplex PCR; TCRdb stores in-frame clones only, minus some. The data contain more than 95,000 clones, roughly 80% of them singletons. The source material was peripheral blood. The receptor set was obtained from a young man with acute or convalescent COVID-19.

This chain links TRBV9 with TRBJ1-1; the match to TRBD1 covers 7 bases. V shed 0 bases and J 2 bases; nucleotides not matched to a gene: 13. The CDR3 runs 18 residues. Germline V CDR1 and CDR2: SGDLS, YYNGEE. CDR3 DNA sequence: TGTGCCAGCAGCGTAGACCCCCGACAGGGATCGGGAAACACTGAAGCTTTCTTT. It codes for CASSVDPRQGSGNTEAFF.

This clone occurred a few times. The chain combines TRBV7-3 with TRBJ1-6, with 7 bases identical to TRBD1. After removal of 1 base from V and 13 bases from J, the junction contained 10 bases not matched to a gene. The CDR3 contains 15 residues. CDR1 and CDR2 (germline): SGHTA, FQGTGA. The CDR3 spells CASSLRGRDSSPLHF. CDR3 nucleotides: TGTGCCAGCAGCTTAAGGGGCAGGGACAGTTCGCCCCTCCACTTT.

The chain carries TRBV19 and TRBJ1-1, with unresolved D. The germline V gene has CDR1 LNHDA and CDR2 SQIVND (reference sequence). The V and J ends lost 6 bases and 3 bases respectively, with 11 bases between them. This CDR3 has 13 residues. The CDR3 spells CASRRTEDTEAFF. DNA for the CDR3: TGTGCCAGTAGAAGGACTGAAGACACTGAAGCTTTCTTT.

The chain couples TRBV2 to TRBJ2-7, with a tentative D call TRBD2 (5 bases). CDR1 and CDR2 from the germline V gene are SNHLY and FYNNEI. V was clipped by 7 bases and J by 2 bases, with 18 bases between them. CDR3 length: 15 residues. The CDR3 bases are TGTGCCAGCATGGAGGAGATGACACCTACCTACGAGCAGTACTTC. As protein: CASMEEMTPTYEQYF. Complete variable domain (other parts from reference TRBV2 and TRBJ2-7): EPEVTQTPSHQVTQMGQEVILRCVPISNHLYFYWYRQILGQKVEFLVSFYNNEISEKSEIFDDQFSVERPDGSNFTLKIRSTKLEDSAMYFCASMEEMTPTYEQYFGPGTRLTVT.

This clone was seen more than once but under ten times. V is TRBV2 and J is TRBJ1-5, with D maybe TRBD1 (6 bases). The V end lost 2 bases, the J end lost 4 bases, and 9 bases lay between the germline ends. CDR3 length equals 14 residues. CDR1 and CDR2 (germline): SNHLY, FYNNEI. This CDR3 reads CASSEQGLNQPQHF. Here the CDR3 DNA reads TGTGCCAGCAGTGAACAGGGGCTAAATCAGCCCCAGCATTTT.

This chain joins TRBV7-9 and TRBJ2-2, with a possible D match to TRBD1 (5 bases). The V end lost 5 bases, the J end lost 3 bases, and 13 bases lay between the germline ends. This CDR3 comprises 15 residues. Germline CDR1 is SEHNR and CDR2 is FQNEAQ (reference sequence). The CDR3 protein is CASSRTRADTGELFF. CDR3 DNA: TGTGCCAGCAGCCGCACCAGGGCGGACACCGGGGAGCTGTTTTTT.